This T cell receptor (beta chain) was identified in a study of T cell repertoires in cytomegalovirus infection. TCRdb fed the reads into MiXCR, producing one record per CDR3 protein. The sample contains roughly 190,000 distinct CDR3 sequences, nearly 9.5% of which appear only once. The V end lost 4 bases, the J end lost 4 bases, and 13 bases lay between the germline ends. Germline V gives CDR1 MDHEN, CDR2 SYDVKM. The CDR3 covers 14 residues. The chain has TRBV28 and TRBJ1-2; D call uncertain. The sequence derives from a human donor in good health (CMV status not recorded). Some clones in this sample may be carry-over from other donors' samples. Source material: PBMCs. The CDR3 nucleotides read TGTGCCAGCAGTTCGAACCTGGCGGCCTATGGCTACACCTTC. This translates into CASSSNLAAYGYTF.